This entry lists 28 T cell receptor beta chains sequenced from one sample in a study of beta chain features in type 1 diabetes. What was sequenced were expressed TCRB transcripts, since all of the isolated RNA had been reverse transcribed. The table came from immunoSEQ multiplex PCR; TCRdb's copy has only in-frame clones and leaves some out. This sample has a few hundred thousand clones, with about 15% found just once. Their antigens remain unidentified. Study observations and caveats: Type 1 diabetes patients showed a moderate but significant shortening of TCRB CDR3s in all four CD4+ subsets.

The specimen was naive CD4+ T cells from blood. These receptors all stem from a man younger than 45 with type 1 diabetes.

J is TRBJ2-3 and V is TRBV9; D unclear. Germline-derived CDR1 and CDR2 are SGDLS and YYNGEE. V shed 1 base and J shed 0 bases, with 9 bases lying between them. The CDR3 consists of 15 residues. The CDR3 reads CASSVLSLSTDTQYF. Here the CDR3 DNA reads TGTGCCAGCAGCGTATTAAGCCTCAGCACAGATACGCAGTATTTT. Supplemented by reference TRBV9 and TRBJ2-3, the full variable domain reads DSGVTQTPKHLITATGQRVTLRCSPRSGDLSVYWYQQSLDQGLQFLIQYYNGEERAKGNILERFSAQQFPDLHSELNLSSLELGDSALYFCASSVLSLSTDTQYFGPGTRLTVL.

The chain uses TRBV11-3 and TRBJ2-3, with D possibly being TRBD1 (5 bases). This CDR3 spans 15 amino acids. Germline assignment: CDR1 SGHNT and CDR2 YENEEA. Trimming shortened V by 5 bases and J by 0 bases, and 12 bases separated the two germline ends. The CDR3 DNA reads TGTGCCAGCAGCCCACCAGGGTGGAGCACAGATACGCAGTATTTT. It encodes CASSPPGWSTDTQYF.

The rearrangement links TRBV27 to TRBJ1-6; possible D gene TRBD1, 5 bases. Trimming took 7 bases from V and 9 from J, leaving 13 bases between them. Germline CDR1 is MNHEY and CDR2 is SMNVEV (reference sequence). The CDR3 is 13 residues long. CDR3 region: CASKVRGGSPLHF. CDR3 sequence (DNA): TGTGCCAGCAAAGTTAGGGGCGGTTCACCCCTCCACTTT.

This clone was counted only a few times. This chain joins TRBV6-5 and TRBJ2-7, with D hard to call. This CDR3 has 14 residues. CDR1 MNHEY and CDR2 SVGAGI come from the germline V gene. Trimming shortened V by 6 bases and J by 7 bases, and 19 bases separated the two germline ends. The CDR3 DNA follows: TGTGCCAGCAGCGAGGTGATAACCCTACGAGAGCAGTACTTC. Encoded protein: CASSEVITLREQYF.

This clone has only a few counts. The V gene is TRBV6-1, the J gene TRBJ2-5; TRBD1 or TRBD2 may be the D gene (6 bases each). This CDR3 contains 15 residues. CDR1 and CDR2 from the germline V gene are MNHNS and SASEGT. Trimming cost V 5 bases and J 0 bases, with 13 bases left between them. The chain's CDR3 is CASSKGGLYQETQYF. CDR3 DNA: TGTGCCAGCAGTAAAGGGGGACTGTACCAAGAGACCCAGTACTTC.

The CDR3 sequence is CASSSHIRDRGRGTEAFF. The CDR3 region has the DNA TGTGCCAGCAGCTCCCACATCCGGGACAGGGGGAGAGGCACTGAAGCTTTCTTT. This sequence joins TRBV11-2 and TRBJ1-1, with 11 bases fitting TRBD1. This CDR3 contains 18 residues. Germline V CDR1 and CDR2: SGHAT, FQNNGV. The V gene end was trimmed by 4 bases and the J gene end by 4 bases; junction bases not matched to a gene: 14.

In this sample, this clone turned up a few times. The V call is TRBV6-4, the J call TRBJ2-1; D is possibly TRBD2 (5 bases). Trimming took off 3 bases at V and 9 bases at J, with 12 bases between the two ends. CDR1 and CDR2 from the germline V gene are MRHNA and SNTAGT. This CDR3 comprises 13 residues. Here the CDR3 reads CASSETRAGEQFF. CDR3 nucleotide sequence: TGTGCCAGCAGTGAGACGCGGGCGGGTGAGCAGTTCTTC.

This clone was seen a few times. This rearrangement joins TRBV4-1 to TRBJ2-1, with 7 bases aligning to TRBD2. Trimming took 1 base from V and 9 from J; bases not matched to a gene: 12. This CDR3 comprises 16 residues. From germline, CDR1 is MGHRA and CDR2 YSYEKL. The CDR3 DNA reads TGCGCCAGCAGCCAAGGTCTGCGGACTAGACGGACTGAGCAGTTCTTC. It specifies CASSQGLRTRRTEQFF.

Concerning this clone itself: Other DNA sequences in this sample translate to the same CDR3. The chain has TRBV9 and TRBJ2-3; possibly TRBD2 for D (5 bases). Germline CDR1 is SGDLS and CDR2 is YYNGEE. There are 13 residues in the CDR3. V shed 0 bases and J shed 5 bases, with 7 bases lying between them. CDR3 coding DNA: TGTGCCAGCAGCGTAGACCGGGGAGATACGCAGTATTTT. It is translated as CASSVDRGDTQYF.

V gene TRBV9 combines with J gene TRBJ2-1, with a possible D match to TRBD2 (5 bases). This CDR3 spans 14 amino acids. V gave up 1 base and J gave up 7 bases, with 12 bases separating them. Germline loops: CDR1 SGDLS, CDR2 YYNGEE. Here the CDR3 reads CASSVIASSNEQFF. CDR3 sequence (DNA): TGTGCCAGCAGCGTAATTGCTAGCAGTAATGAGCAGTTCTTC.

The chain is built from TRBV5-6 and TRBJ2-4; 7 bases are a match to TRBD1. The CDR3 length is 16 residues. The V segment lost 1 base and the J segment 0 bases; nucleotides outside the gene matches: 4. Germline V lookup: CDR1 SGHDT, CDR2 YYEEEE. The CDR3 bases are TGTGCCAGCAGCTTGAGGGGGCCCTTAGCCAAAAACATTCAGTACTTC. The encoded protein is CASSLRGPLAKNIQYF.

A few counts support this clone. V and J are TRBV29-1 and TRBJ2-7; 7 nucleotides line up with TRBD1. The V and J ends lost 4 bases and 3 bases, in that order; junction bases with no gene match: 6. The CDR3 length is 13 residues. Germline-derived CDR1 and CDR2 are SQVTM and ANQGSEA. CDR3: CSVVSPGGYEQYF. The CDR3 coding sequence is TGCAGCGTTGTAAGCCCAGGGGGCTACGAGCAGTACTTC.

This clone has just a few counts. This sequence joins TRBV14 and TRBJ1-6; no firm D call. Trimming left V 2 bases short and J 5 bases short, with 4 bases between. The CDR3 is 13 residues long. Germline V gene data show CDR1 as SGHDN and CDR2 as FVKESK. The CDR3 spells CASSQTDNSPLHF. The CDR3 bases are TGTGCCAGCAGCCAAACGGATAATTCACCCCTCCACTTT. The full variable domain, completed using reference TRBV14 and TRBJ1-6, is EAGVTQFPSHSVIEKGQTVTLRCDPISGHDNLYWYRRVMGKEIKFLLHFVKESKQDESGMPNNRFLAERTGGTYSTLKVQPAELEDSGVYFCASSQTDNSPLHFGNGTRLTVT.

J is TRBJ1-6 and V is TRBV4-2; TRBD1 agrees at 8 bases. CDR3 length equals 17 residues. V shed 1 base and J 9 bases; nucleotides not matched to a gene: 11. The V gene's germline CDR1 is LGHNA and CDR2 YNFKEQ. CDR3 loop: CASSQVQGQAGLSPLHF. CDR3 in DNA: TGTGCCAGCAGCCAAGTTCAGGGACAGGCTGGGCTTTCACCCCTCCACTTT.

This chain connects TRBV5-6 to TRBJ2-6; unclear D gene. V lost 1 base, J lost 0 bases, and 8 bases lay in between. The CDR3 runs 16 residues. Germline assignment: CDR1 SGHDT and CDR2 YYEEEE. This CDR3 reads CASSLRSYSGANVLTF. CDR3 coding DNA: TGTGCCAGCAGCTTGCGTTCCTACTCTGGGGCCAACGTCCTGACTTTC.

The chain joins TRBV6-5 to TRBJ1-5; the D gene is possibly TRBD1 (5 bases). V lost 6 bases, J lost 4 bases, and 16 bases lay in between. Germline loops: CDR1 MNHEY, CDR2 SVGAGI. The CDR3 is 15 residues long. CDR3 residues: CASSSFWGDNQPQHF. CDR3 coding DNA: TGTGCCAGCAGCTCATTTTGGGGGGATAATCAGCCCCAGCATTTT.

This clone was found a few times. V usage is TRBV9 and J usage is TRBJ2-5, with 9 bases identical to TRBD1. V shed 0 bases, J shed 1 base, and the junction held 1 base outside the gene matches. Germline CDR1 and CDR2: SGDLS and YYNGEE. The length of the CDR3 is 15 residues. The CDR3 coding sequence is TGTGCCAGCAGCGTAGGGGACAGGGCCCAAGAGACCCAGTACTTC. This codes for CASSVGDRAQETQYF.

The rearrangement joins TRBV6-1 to TRBJ2-1, with no clear D. Between the trimmed V and J ends, which lost 8 bases and 5 bases, there was a span of 16 bases. The CDR3 length is 14 residues. Per the germline V gene, CDR1 is MNHNS and CDR2 is SASEGT. CDR3 residues: CASCGSNFHNEQFF. The CDR3 DNA reads as TGTGCCAGCTGTGGGTCGAACTTCCACAATGAGCAGTTCTTC.

This sequence joins TRBV5-6 and TRBJ1-4; D not resolved. The V gene's germline CDR1 is SGHDT and CDR2 YYEEEE. CDR3 length equals 13 residues. V was cut by 4 bases and J by 8 bases, with 12 bases left in between. As DNA, the CDR3 is TGTGCCAGCAGCGGAGGAAGGAAAGAAAAACTGTTTTTT. Encoded protein: CASSGGRKEKLFF.

The table lists this clone with a few counts. The chain has TRBV7-2 and TRBJ2-3; 8 nucleotides line up with TRBD1. The CDR3 is made up of 15 amino acids. V was clipped by 5 bases and J by 3 bases; unmatched bases: 7. Germline-derived CDR1 and CDR2 are SGHTA and FQGNSA. CDR3 nucleotide sequence: TGTGCCAGCAGCGTTGACAGGGGAGGAACAGATACGCAGTATTTT. This sequence encodes CASSVDRGGTDTQYF.

The J gene is TRBJ1-1, the V gene TRBV4-1; tentative D call: TRBD1 (6 bases). Deletions cut 2 bases from V and 0 bases from J, with 10 bases between. This CDR3 region has 15 residues. The V gene's germline CDR1 is MGHRA and CDR2 YSYEKL. In nucleotides, the CDR3 is TGCGCCAGCAGCCAATGGACAGTCATGAACACTGAAGCTTTCTTT. Residues: CASSQWTVMNTEAFF.

In this sample, this clone turned up a few times. V gene TRBV5-4 combines with J gene TRBJ2-5; 8 nucleotides line up with TRBD2. The length of the CDR3 is 15 residues. The germline CDR1 and CDR2 sequences are SGHNT and YYREEE (reference sequence). V was pared by 0 bases and J by 1 base, with 2 bases of the junction left unmatched. CDR3 sequence (DNA): TGTGCCAGCAGCTTGGACCGGGGGGGCCAAGAGACCCAGTACTTC. This translates into CASSLDRGGQETQYF.

The chain links TRBV5-1 to TRBJ2-1; tentative D call: TRBD2 (6 bases). V lost 0 bases and J lost 8, with 12 bases in between. This CDR3 spans 14 amino acids. Germline V gene lookup returns CDR1 SGHRS and CDR2 YFSETQ. The CDR3 coding sequence is TGCGCCAGCAGCTTGGAACGGGAGAATGATGAGCAGTTCTTC. Translation: CASSLERENDEQFF.

This chain uses TRBV6-5 with TRBJ2-2; TRBD2 might be the D (7 bases). Trimming pared 6 bases from V and 1 base from J, leaving 12 bases between. Germline-derived CDR1 and CDR2 are MNHEY and SVGAGI. There are 15 residues in the CDR3. The CDR3 nucleotides are TGTGCCAGCAGGCGGGGGACAAAGAACACCGGGGAGCTGTTTTTT. This encodes CASRRGTKNTGELFF.

The chain combines TRBV6-5 with TRBJ2-6, with a tentative D call TRBD1 (6 bases). The CDR3 runs 15 residues. Trimming removed 5 bases from V and 4 bases from J, with 12 bases in between. The germline gives CDR1 MNHEY, CDR2 SVGAGI. The CDR3 loop is CASSPGTPGANVLTF. In DNA form, the CDR3 reads TGTGCCAGCAGTCCCGGGACACCGGGGGCCAACGTCCTGACTTTC.

The CDR3 sequence: CASSPGGSDTGELFF. As DNA, the CDR3 is TGTGCCAGCAGTCCAGGAGGTTCGGACACCGGGGAGCTGTTTTTT. V is TRBV2 and J is TRBJ2-2; D may be TRBD2 (5 bases). CDR1 SNHLY and CDR2 FYNNEI come from the germline V gene. The CDR3 sequence is 15 residues long. Deletions cut 5 bases from V and 3 bases from J, with 13 bases between.

The chain joins TRBV21-1 to TRBJ1-5; the table's TRBD1 call for D was not verified on the DNA. TRBV21-1 is a known pseudogene. The CDR3 covers 15 residues. The CDR3 nucleotides are TGTGCCAGCAGCAGAACAGGGGTTAGCAATCAGCCCCAGCATTTT. Translation: CASSRTGVSNQPQHF.

This chain links TRBV14 with TRBJ1-2; D is undetermined. Germline CDR1 and CDR2: SGHDN and FVKESK. Trimming left V 0 bases short and J 4 bases short, with 9 bases between. The length of the CDR3 is 14 residues. CDR3 protein: CASSQDSGIYGYTF. As DNA, the CDR3 is TGTGCCAGCAGCCAAGATAGCGGCATCTATGGCTACACCTTC.